Shown below are 25 T cell receptor beta chains from a single sample sequenced in a study of cytomegalovirus exposure and HLA in healthy donors (dated 2017 in TCRdb). Library preparation used the immunoSEQ multiplex PCR assay. For the multiplex PCR, a mixture combining 60 forward primers for TCR Vbeta segments and 13 reverse primers for TCR Jbeta segments was used. TCRdb provides this immuneACCESS table in a form limited to in-frame rearrangements. Some clones are lacking; in checked studies, under half of them reflect an unresolved V gene, and why the rest are absent is not known. In all, the sample holds about 150,000 clones, and approximately 90% of those were seen once. The ten top clones hold more than 4% of the sample. The sequencing input was PBMCs. The receptors were gathered from a woman in her 30s in good health and CMV-seronegative.

This chain links TRBV28 with TRBJ2-7, with no clear D. The CDR3 covers 14 residues. Deletions cut 6 bases from V and 5 bases from J, with 17 bases between. From germline, CDR1 is MDHEN and CDR2 SYDVKM. The CDR3 spells CASRRMGGVDEQYF. CDR3 bases: TGTGCCAGCAGGCGGATGGGTGGTGTAGACGAGCAGTACTTC.

This sequence joins TRBV9 and TRBJ2-3, with TRBD2 matching 7 bases. The germline V gene encodes CDR1 SGDLS and CDR2 YYNGEE. With 0 bases clipped from V and 4 bases from J, the junction kept 8 bases outside the gene matches. The CDR3 runs to 16 residues. The CDR3 sequence: CASSVAQRGPADTQYF. CDR3 nucleotide sequence: TGTGCCAGCAGCGTAGCCCAGCGGGGCCCGGCAGATACGCAGTATTTT.

The chain couples TRBV4-1 to TRBJ2-1, with 8 bases matching TRBD2. With 10 bases clipped from V and 7 bases from J, the junction kept 3 bases outside the gene matches. This CDR3 is built from 11 residues. CDR1 and CDR2 from the germline V gene are MGHRA and YSYEKL. This CDR3 is CATTGGNEQFF. CDR3 nucleotides: TGCGCCACCACGGGGGGGAATGAGCAGTTCTTC.

The chain has TRBV7-2 and TRBJ1-4; 11 bases match TRBD1. CDR1 SGHTA and CDR2 FQGNSA come from the germline V gene. This CDR3 contains 16 residues. The junction had 6 bases not matched to a gene; V was cut back by 0 bases and J by 9 bases. Here the CDR3 DNA reads TGTGCCAGCAGCTTAGCCCTCGGACAGGGGGCCCAAAAACTGTTTTTT. Protein product: CASSLALGQGAQKLFF.

This clone was observed once. V and J are TRBV7-2 and TRBJ2-2; the D is unclear. V was trimmed by 5 bases and J by 1 base, leaving 11 bases between them. CDR3 size: 15 residues. The germline CDR1 and CDR2 sequences are SGHTA and FQGNSA. CDR3 sequence (DNA): TGTGCCAGCAGCCGAATCTCAGGGAACACCGGGGAGCTGTTTTTT. This sequence encodes CASSRISGNTGELFF.

This chain links TRBV9 with TRBJ2-1; 8 nucleotides line up with TRBD2. CDR3 length: 15 residues. Germline assignment: CDR1 SGDLS and CDR2 YYNGEE. Trimming at V came to 4 bases and at J to 2 bases, leaving 5 bases not matched to a gene. The CDR3: CASSPSGLAYNEQFF. The CDR3 region has the DNA TGTGCCAGCAGCCCCTCGGGACTAGCCTACAATGAGCAGTTCTTC.

The chain carries TRBV7-9 and TRBJ1-4; TRBD1 matches at 7 bases. The J segment lost 7 bases and the V segment lost 1 base, leaving 6 bases of the junction unmatched. The CDR3 has 15 residues. The germline gives CDR1 SEHNR, CDR2 FQNEAQ (reference sequence). DNA of the CDR3: TGTGCCAGCAGCTTAGGCCAGGGGGAAAGTGAAAAACTGTTTTTT. It specifies CASSLGQGESEKLFF.

V usage is TRBV6-5 and J usage is TRBJ2-5; D unresolved. CDR1 is MNHEY, CDR2 SVGAGI, per germline. This CDR3 has 14 residues. Trimming shortened V by 4 bases and J by 2 bases, and 11 bases separated the two germline ends. The CDR3 nucleotides read TGTGCCAGCAGTTTCAGACGGCGGCAAGAGACCCAGTACTTC. Its translation is CASSFRRRQETQYF.

This clone was seen more than once but under ten times. This chain uses TRBV28 with TRBJ1-5; D ambiguous. The CDR3 runs to 16 residues. V lost 4 bases and J lost 3, with 16 bases in between. Germline assignment: CDR1 MDHEN and CDR2 SYDVKM. The CDR3 spells CASSSLRGLINQPQHF. In nucleotides, the CDR3 is TGTGCCAGCAGTTCCCTCCGCGGGCTGATCAATCAGCCCCAGCATTTT.

The chain recombines TRBV28 with TRBJ1-5; 9 nucleotides line up with TRBD1. This CDR3 has 20 residues. The V segment lost 6 bases and the J segment 0 bases; nucleotides outside the gene matches: 18. Germline V gene data show CDR1 as MDHEN and CDR2 as SYDVKM. CDR3 residues: CASSQGQGSVRWYSNQPQHF. In nucleotides, the CDR3 is TGTGCCAGCAGCCAAGGACAGGGGAGCGTACGCTGGTATAGCAATCAGCCCCAGCATTTT.

This sequence joins TRBV10-3 and TRBJ1-1; TRBD1 matches at 8 bases. The CDR3 consists of 16 residues. Germline V CDR1 and CDR2: ENHRY, SYGVKD. The J segment lost 7 bases and the V segment lost 6 bases, leaving 16 bases of the junction unmatched. The CDR3 DNA follows: TGTGCCATCAGACGGTCGGGACAGGAAGGTCGTATTGAAGCTTTCTTT. This encodes CAIRRSGQEGRIEAFF.

The chain links TRBV18 to TRBJ1-1, with 7 positions matching TRBD1. V lost 6 bases and J lost 3; bases outside the gene matches: 7. Germline V gene data show CDR1 as KGHSH and CDR2 as LQKENI. The CDR3 has 14 amino acids. The CDR3, as DNA: TGTGCCAGCTCCCTCAGGGGGTGGGACACTGAAGCTTTCTTT. Translating it yields CASSLRGWDTEAFF.

This clone was detected only a few times. The CDR3 reads CASNLQGLSGELFF. For the CDR3, the DNA is TGTGCCAGCAACCTACAGGGGTTGAGCGGGGAGCTGTTTTTT. The chain couples TRBV5-6 to TRBJ2-2; 7 bases line up with TRBD1. J lost 7 bases, V lost 6 bases, and 9 bases had no gene match. From germline, CDR1 is SGHDT and CDR2 YYEEEE. The CDR3 totals 14 residues.

This sequence joins TRBV4-3 and TRBJ1-1; D unresolved. The V end lost 0 bases, the J end lost 0 bases, and 11 bases lay between the germline ends. The germline V gene encodes CDR1 LGHNA and CDR2 YSLEER. The CDR3 is 16 amino acids. In nucleotides, the CDR3 is TGCGCCAGCAGCCAAGATTTTCCGGGGATGAACACTGAAGCTTTCTTT. Translating it yields CASSQDFPGMNTEAFF.

The chain has TRBV7-2 and TRBJ2-3, with 10 bases matching TRBD2. This CDR3 is built from 16 residues. CDR1 SGHTA and CDR2 FQGNSA come from the germline V gene. The J segment lost 5 bases and the V segment lost 6 bases, leaving 11 bases of the junction unmatched. The CDR3 nucleotides read TGTGCCAGCAGTCCCATAGCGGGAGGCAGGGGAGATACGCAGTATTTT. It codes for CASSPIAGGRGDTQYF.

The chain combines TRBV28 with TRBJ1-5, with D possibly being TRBD1 (5 bases). Trimming removed 6 bases from V and 6 bases from J, with 18 bases in between. This CDR3 has 15 amino acids. Germline V lookup: CDR1 MDHEN, CDR2 SYDVKM. CDR3 coding DNA: TGTGCCAGCAGGCCCGGCGGCAGGGAATCTCAGCCCCAGCATTTT. It codes for CASRPGGRESQPQHF.

This chain connects TRBV5-1 to TRBJ1-2, with TRBD1 as a possible D gene (5 bases). Germline CDR1 and CDR2: SGHRS and YFSETQ. V lost 1 base, J lost 6 bases, and 13 bases lay in between. The CDR3 extends over 14 amino acids. CDR3 DNA: TGCGCCAGCAGCTTGATAGGGGTAGGTGATGGCTACACCTTC. This translates into CASSLIGVGDGYTF.

The rearrangement joins TRBV7-2 to TRBJ2-7, with D possibly TRBD1 on 5 matching bases. This CDR3 contains 15 residues. V gave up 1 base and J gave up 4 bases, with 14 bases separating them. CDR1 is SGHTA, CDR2 FQGNSA, per germline. CDR3 in amino acids: CASSLGLGAGYEQYF. CDR3 bases: TGTGCCAGCAGCTTAGGTTTGGGTGCAGGGTACGAGCAGTACTTC.

The gene calls are TRBV5-4 and TRBJ2-7, with D possibly being TRBD2 (5 bases). V shed 4 bases and J shed 2 bases, with 13 bases lying between them. Germline assignment: CDR1 SGHNT and CDR2 YYREEE (reference sequence). This CDR3 is 14 amino acids long. The CDR3 here is CASSPGLATYEQYF. The CDR3 nucleotides read TGTGCCAGCAGCCCCGGACTCGCTACCTACGAGCAGTACTTC.

The gene calls are TRBV7-2 and TRBJ2-3, with 10 bases lining up with TRBD2. V shed 3 bases and J 1 base; nucleotides not matched to a gene: 1. Per the germline V gene, CDR1 is SGHTA and CDR2 is FQGNSA. The CDR3 covers 15 residues. The CDR3 bases are TGTGCCAGCAGCTTCCTAGCGGGGGGCACAGATACGCAGTATTTT. It is translated as CASSFLAGGTDTQYF.

This chain connects TRBV5-1 to TRBJ2-5; D unclear. The better agreement between TRBJ2-7 and the DNA end casts doubt on the J call. CDR1 is SGHRS and CDR2 is YFSETQ in the germline V gene. The CDR3 runs to 15 residues. This chain's CDR3 is CASSLDARRTYEQYF. The CDR3 DNA reads TGCGCCAGCAGCTTGGATGCCAGGCGTACCTACGAGCAGTACTTC.

V and J are TRBV5-4 and TRBJ2-1; 10 bases fit TRBD1. Trimming took 4 bases from V and 8 from J; bases not matched to a gene: 12. This CDR3 contains 16 residues. Germline CDR1 is SGHNT and CDR2 is YYREEE (reference sequence). The CDR3 sequence: CASSLGPGTGVYEQFF. CDR3 nucleotides: TGTGCCAGCAGCCTAGGGCCCGGGACAGGGGTCTATGAGCAGTTCTTC. The full variable domain, in which reference TRBV5-4 and TRBJ2-1 provide the parts outside the CDR3, is ETGVTQSPTHLIKTRGQQVTLRCSSQSGHNTVSWYQQALGQGPQFIFQYYREEENGRGNFPPRFSGLQFPNYSSELNVNALELDDSALYLCASSLGPGTGVYEQFFGPGTRLTVL.

This chain connects TRBV5-1 to TRBJ2-7; maybe TRBD2 (5 bases). Trimming stripped 5 bases from V and 6 bases from J, with 18 bases between. The CDR3 runs to 14 residues. Germline lookup yields CDR1 SGHRS and CDR2 YFSETQ. The CDR3 region is CASSFGIPNGEQYF. As DNA, the CDR3 is TGCGCCAGCAGTTTCGGGATCCCAAACGGCGAGCAGTACTTC.

V and J are TRBV28 and TRBJ1-5; unclear D gene. Trimming removed 4 bases at V and 12 bases at J, with 19 bases between. CDR1 is MDHEN, CDR2 SYDVKM, per germline. This CDR3 contains 14 residues. CDR3 loop: CASSYPGSTRDQHF. The CDR3 region has the DNA TGTGCCAGCAGTTACCCGGGGTCTACGCGGGACCAGCATTTT.

The chain links TRBV18 to TRBJ2-3, with 9 bases lining up with TRBD1. The V gene's germline CDR1 is KGHSH and CDR2 LQKENI. The CDR3 sequence is 18 residues long. V was clipped by 5 bases and J by 1 base; unmatched bases: 13. The CDR3 loop is CASSSRGTGPGRTDTQYF. The CDR3 DNA reads as TGTGCCAGCTCATCACGGGGGACAGGGCCAGGCCGCACAGATACGCAGTATTTT. The complete variable domain, with remaining parts taken from reference TRBV18 and TRBJ2-3, reads NAGVMQNPRHLVRRRGQEARLRCSPMKGHSHVYWYRQLPEEGLKFMVYLQKENIIDESGMPKERFSAEFPKEGPSILRIQQVVRGDSAAYFCASSSRGTGPGRTDTQYFGPGTRLTVL.